The 27 T cell receptor beta chains presented below share a single source sample, sequenced in a study of T cell changes during pregnancy in multiple sclerosis. Assay used: immunoSEQ multiplex PCR; TCRdb lists only in-frame clones, some missing. The sample holds tens of thousands of clones; about 90% are singletons and the top ten take over 20%. The specimen was CD8+ T cells from peripheral blood mononuclear cells, collected before pregnancy. These receptors were obtained from a female donor with multiple sclerosis, enrolled in a pregnancy study.

The chain combines TRBV6-1 with TRBJ2-5; 8 bases are shared with TRBD1. This CDR3 contains 14 residues. J gave up 1 base and V 6 bases, and 4 bases lay outside the gene matches. In germline, CDR1 is MNHNS, CDR2 SASEGT. Here the CDR3 reads CASRDRGRQETQYF. CDR3 DNA: TGTGCCAGCAGAGACAGGGGCCGCCAAGAGACCCAGTACTTC.

V and J are TRBV7-6 and TRBJ1-5; 7 bases line up with TRBD1. This CDR3 has 15 residues. V lost 1 base and J lost 4; bases outside the gene matches: 4. The germline V gene has CDR1 SGHVS and CDR2 FNYEAQ. The CDR3 loop is CASSLGRQGNQPQHF. The CDR3 DNA sequence: TGTGCCAGCAGCTTAGGCCGACAGGGTAATCAGCCCCAGCATTTT. Looking up the rest from reference TRBV7-6 and TRBJ1-5 gives the full variable domain: GAGVSQSPRYKVTKRGQDVALRCDPISGHVSLYWYRQALGQGPEFLTYFNYEAQQDKSGLPNDRFSAERPEGSISTLTIQRTEQRDSAMYRCASSLGRQGNQPQHFGDGTRLSIL.

The gene calls are TRBV28 and TRBJ2-3; 9 bases agree with TRBD2. The CDR3 is 16 residues long. V was pared by 7 bases and J by 0 bases, with 8 bases of the junction left unmatched. From germline, CDR1 is MDHEN and CDR2 SYDVKM. The CDR3 DNA reads TGTGCCAGCACCCAGGAACTAGCGGGTAGCACAGATACGCAGTATTTT. Its translation is CASTQELAGSTDTQYF. Full variable domain (remainder filled in from reference TRBV28 and TRBJ2-3): DVKVTQSSRYLVKRTGEKVFLECVQDMDHENMFWYRQDPGLGLRLIYFSYDVKMKEKGDIPEGYSVSREKKERFSLILESASTNQTSMYLCASTQELAGSTDTQYFGPGTRLTVL.

The chain is built from TRBV27 and TRBJ1-2, with D possibly TRBD1 on 5 matching bases. The V end was cut by 0 bases, the J end by 5 bases, with 16 bases between. This CDR3 contains 16 residues. Germline CDR1 reads MNHEY; CDR2 reads SMNVEV (reference sequence). As DNA, the CDR3 is TGTGCCAGCAGTTTATCGCCTAGACAGAGCCTATATGGCTACACCTTC. Amino acid sequence: CASSLSPRQSLYGYTF.

This CDR3 reads CASSVSGIHYNEQFF. The CDR3 bases are TGTGCCAGCAGCGTTTCAGGGATCCACTACAATGAGCAGTTCTTC. The chain couples TRBV9 to TRBJ2-1; possibly TRBD1 for D (5 bases). This CDR3 has 15 amino acids. CDR1 is SGDLS, CDR2 YYNGEE, per germline. Trimming left V 2 bases short and J 3 bases short, with 12 bases between.

This sequence joins TRBV11-2 and TRBJ1-1; perhaps TRBD1 as D (6 bases). Per germline, CDR1 SGHAT and CDR2 FQNNGV. V shed 5 bases and J shed 3 bases, with 19 bases lying between them. CDR3 size: 16 residues. Here the CDR3 reads CASSGGAGELDTEAFF. CDR3 DNA sequence: TGTGCCAGCAGCGGGGGGGCAGGGGAATTAGACACTGAAGCTTTCTTT.

The chain joins TRBV14 to TRBJ2-7, with D tentatively TRBD2 (6 bases). Trimming pared 3 bases from V and 0 bases from J, leaving 18 bases between. The length of the CDR3 is 17 residues. Germline V lookup: CDR1 SGHDN, CDR2 FVKESK. CDR3 coding DNA: TGTGCCAGCAGCCATGAAGGCGCGGGGTTATCCTCCTACGAGCAGTACTTC. Protein product: CASSHEGAGLSSYEQYF.

The V call is TRBV5-1, the J call TRBJ2-5; 7 bases line up with TRBD2. CDR1 is SGHRS, CDR2 YFSETQ, per germline. V gave up 4 bases and J gave up 3 bases; unmatched junction bases: 9. The length of the CDR3 is 15 residues. The CDR3 reads CASSGEGTFEETQYF. Written as DNA, the CDR3 is TGCGCCAGCAGCGGGGAGGGGACGTTTGAAGAGACCCAGTACTTC. Full variable domain (outside the CDR3, taken from reference TRBV5-1 and TRBJ2-5): KAGVTQTPRYLIKTRGQQVTLSCSPISGHRSVSWYQQTPGQGLQFLFEYFSETQRNKGNFPGRFSGRQFSNSRSEMNVSTLELGDSALYLCASSGEGTFEETQYFGPGTRLLVL.

The chain employs TRBV4-1 and TRBJ2-3; D perhaps matches TRBD2 (6 bases). V was shortened by 1 base and J by 3 bases, with 11 bases between the two germline ends. Germline lookup yields CDR1 MGHRA and CDR2 YSYEKL. CDR3 size: 15 residues. CDR3: CASSQVWGETDTQYF. In nucleotides, the CDR3 is TGCGCCAGCAGCCAAGTTTGGGGGGAAACAGATACGCAGTATTTT.

The chain employs TRBV2 and TRBJ2-1; TRBD2 aligns across 7 bases. Germline CDR1 is SNHLY and CDR2 is FYNNEI. The ends lost 6 bases at V and 8 bases at J; junction bases unmatched: 10. CDR3 length: 14 amino acids. Written as DNA, the CDR3 is TGTGCCAGCAGCGCGGGAGCGGCCACAGATGAGCAGTTCTTC. Encoded protein: CASSAGAATDEQFF.

The rearrangement links TRBV11-2 to TRBJ1-2, with 10 nucleotides matching TRBD1. There are 17 residues in the CDR3. The germline V gene encodes CDR1 SGHAT and CDR2 FQNNGV. V was pared by 0 bases and J by 4 bases, with 8 bases of the junction left unmatched. CDR3 protein: CASSLDWAGQGSYGYTF. CDR3 coding DNA: TGTGCCAGCAGCTTAGACTGGGCGGGACAGGGGTCCTATGGCTACACCTTC.

The chain has TRBV15 and TRBJ1-5; D is uncertain. The length of the CDR3 is 15 residues. V lost 4 bases and J 3 bases, leaving 13 bases between the germline ends. The germline gives CDR1 LNHNV, CDR2 YYDKDF (reference sequence). The CDR3, as DNA: TGTGCCACCAGCATCAGGACGGGAATCAATCAGCCCCAGCATTTT. It yields the protein CATSIRTGINQPQHF.

This rearrangement joins TRBV27 to TRBJ2-7; 10 bases agree with TRBD1. Looked up from germline, CDR1 is MNHEY and CDR2 is SMNVEV (reference sequence). J was trimmed by 4 bases and V by 4 bases; bases with no gene match: 7. The CDR3 is made up of 15 amino acids. CDR3 residues: CASSSRGQGIYEQYF. The CDR3 DNA is TGTGCCAGCAGTTCCCGGGGACAGGGGATTTACGAGCAGTACTTC.

The chain links TRBV7-6 to TRBJ1-1; D possibly corresponds to TRBD1 (6 bases). CDR1 and CDR2 (germline): SGHVS, FNYEAQ. The CDR3 spans 13 residues. V lost 1 base and J lost 5, with 8 bases in between. The chain's CDR3 is CASSLEQGTEAFF. Written as DNA, the CDR3 is TGTGCCAGCAGCTTAGAACAGGGAACTGAAGCTTTCTTT.

The chain recombines TRBV28 with TRBJ2-7; TRBD2 matches 10 bases. CDR1 and CDR2 (germline): MDHEN, SYDVKM. The trim removed 4 bases at V and 2 bases at J, leaving 2 bases unmatched. The CDR3 extends over 14 amino acids. The CDR3 DNA reads TGTGCCAGCAGTTCAAGCGGGAGGGCCTACGAGCAGTACTTC. Amino acids: CASSSSGRAYEQYF.

The V and J genes are TRBV10-3 and TRBJ1-3; D remains unclear. CDR1 is ENHRY, CDR2 SYGVKD, per germline. CDR3 size: 14 residues. Deletions cut 1 base from V and 1 base from J, with 5 bases between. Here the CDR3 DNA reads TGTGCCATCAGTGAGTTTCAGTCTGGAAACACCATATATTTT. Translation: CAISEFQSGNTIYF.

V and J are TRBV28 and TRBJ2-5; 7 nucleotides agree with TRBD1. Germline V gene sequence: CDR1 MDHEN, CDR2 SYDVKM. The CDR3 covers 16 residues. Unmatched junction bases numbered 12, after V lost 6 bases and J lost 2 bases. CDR3 sequence reads: CASSLGVTGVQETQYF. The CDR3 nucleotides read TGTGCCAGCAGCCTAGGGGTCACAGGGGTTCAAGAGACCCAGTACTTC.

This rearrangement joins TRBV9 to TRBJ2-1; D may be TRBD1 (6 bases). Per germline, CDR1 SGDLS and CDR2 YYNGEE. This CDR3 is 16 amino acids long. V lost 3 bases and J lost 8, with 21 bases in between. The CDR3 nucleotides read TGTGCCAGCAGCGCCCTATTCACAGGGTTGAGGGATGAGCAGTTCTTC. This codes for CASSALFTGLRDEQFF. Filled out from reference TRBV9 and TRBJ2-1, the complete variable domain reads DSGVTQTPKHLITATGQRVTLRCSPRSGDLSVYWYQQSLDQGLQFLIQYYNGEERAKGNILERFSAQQFPDLHSELNLSSLELGDSALYFCASSALFTGLRDEQFFGPGTRLTVL.

The genes are TRBV13 and TRBJ2-1, with 12 bases lining up with TRBD2. CDR3 length: 15 amino acids. In germline, CDR1 is PRHDT, CDR2 FYEKMQ (reference sequence). V shed 4 bases and J 5 bases; nucleotides not matched to a gene: 3. CDR3 sequence: CASSYWTSGNNEQFF. DNA for the CDR3: TGTGCCAGCAGCTACTGGACTAGCGGGAACAATGAGCAGTTCTTC.

The J gene is TRBJ1-2, the V gene TRBV29-1; 12 positions match TRBD1. The CDR3 length is 14 residues. Germline CDR1 SQVTM, CDR2 ANQGSEA. The V gene end was trimmed by 7 bases and the J gene end by 6 bases; junction bases not matched to a gene: 9. The CDR3 nucleotides are TGCAGCGCGGGACCGGGACAGGGGGCTCATGGCTACACCTTC. Translating gives CSAGPGQGAHGYTF.

Only one count was recorded for this clone. The chain recombines TRBV2 with TRBJ1-2, with D perhaps matching TRBD1 (6 bases). The CDR3 extends over 15 amino acids. V gave up 7 bases and J gave up 8 bases, with 23 bases separating them. CDR1 SNHLY and CDR2 FYNNEI come from the germline V gene. This CDR3 is CASTTRGGPFYGYTF. CDR3 nucleotide sequence: TGTGCCAGCACCACGAGGGGGGGCCCCTTTTACGGCTACACCTTC.

The chain recombines TRBV28 with TRBJ2-5, with TRBD1 identical over 8 bases. Germline V gives CDR1 MDHEN, CDR2 SYDVKM. The junction had 7 bases not matched to a gene; V was cut back by 2 bases and J by 5 bases. The CDR3 length is 15 residues. This chain's CDR3 is CASSLTGGGFETQYF. Here the CDR3 DNA reads TGTGCCAGCAGTTTAACAGGGGGAGGATTCGAGACCCAGTACTTC.

J is TRBJ2-7 and V is TRBV7-6; 10 positions agree with TRBD1. CDR3 length equals 13 residues. Germline CDR1 reads SGHVS; CDR2 reads FNYEAQ. V lost 5 bases, J lost 5 bases, and 3 bases stayed unmatched. DNA of the CDR3: TGTGCCAGCAGCCGACAGGGGGCGGACGAGCAGTACTTC. Translation: CASSRQGADEQYF.

This chain joins TRBV7-9 and TRBJ1-1; 7 positions match TRBD1. The J segment lost 5 bases and the V segment lost 4 bases, leaving 10 bases of the junction unmatched. The CDR3 loop spans 15 amino acids. CDR1 is SEHNR and CDR2 is FQNEAQ in the germline V gene (reference sequence). The CDR3 protein is CASSSRQGSTTEAFF. The CDR3 DNA reads as TGTGCCAGCAGCTCCCGACAGGGATCGACTACTGAAGCTTTCTTT.

The rearrangement joins TRBV9 to TRBJ2-3; D is ambiguous. V gave up 0 bases and J gave up 2 bases, with 10 bases separating them. The CDR3 spans 15 residues. Per the germline V gene, CDR1 is SGDLS and CDR2 is YYNGEE. CDR3 in DNA: TGTGCCAGCAGCGTAGAGCAGCGCCCCACAGATACGCAGTATTTT. It specifies CASSVEQRPTDTQYF.

This chain joins TRBV5-4 and TRBJ2-3; 8 bases map to TRBD2. After removal of 1 base from V and 8 bases from J, the junction contained 9 bases not matched to a gene. The length of the CDR3 is 15 residues. Germline CDR1 SGHNT, CDR2 YYREEE (reference sequence). The CDR3 spells CASSLRTGGPPTQYF. Here the CDR3 DNA reads TGTGCCAGCAGCTTGAGAACGGGGGGGCCCCCTACGCAGTATTTT.

This chain links TRBV7-9 with TRBJ2-7; 8 bases map to TRBD2. Per the germline V gene, CDR1 is SEHNR and CDR2 is FQNEAQ (reference sequence). There are 14 residues in the CDR3. V was pared by 6 bases and J by 7 bases, with 11 bases of the junction left unmatched. CDR3 sequence reads: CASSSSGGAEEQYF. The CDR3 DNA is TGTGCCAGCAGTTCATCGGGGGGGGCTGAGGAGCAGTACTTC.